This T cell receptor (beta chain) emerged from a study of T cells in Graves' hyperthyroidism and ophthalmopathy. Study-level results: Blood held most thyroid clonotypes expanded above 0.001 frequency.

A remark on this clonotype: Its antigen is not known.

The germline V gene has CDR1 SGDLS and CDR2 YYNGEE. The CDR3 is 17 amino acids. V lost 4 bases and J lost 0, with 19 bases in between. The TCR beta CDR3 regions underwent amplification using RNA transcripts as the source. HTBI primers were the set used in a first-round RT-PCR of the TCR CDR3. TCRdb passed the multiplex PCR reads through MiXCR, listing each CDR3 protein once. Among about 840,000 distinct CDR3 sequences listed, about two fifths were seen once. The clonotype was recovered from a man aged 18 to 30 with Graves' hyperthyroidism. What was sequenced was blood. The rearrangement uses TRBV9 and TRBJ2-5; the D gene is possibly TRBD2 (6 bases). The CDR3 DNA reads TGTGCCAGCAGCCCTAAAAACGGGAGACCGTACCAAGAGACCCAGTACTTC. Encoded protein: CASSPKNGRPYQETQYF.